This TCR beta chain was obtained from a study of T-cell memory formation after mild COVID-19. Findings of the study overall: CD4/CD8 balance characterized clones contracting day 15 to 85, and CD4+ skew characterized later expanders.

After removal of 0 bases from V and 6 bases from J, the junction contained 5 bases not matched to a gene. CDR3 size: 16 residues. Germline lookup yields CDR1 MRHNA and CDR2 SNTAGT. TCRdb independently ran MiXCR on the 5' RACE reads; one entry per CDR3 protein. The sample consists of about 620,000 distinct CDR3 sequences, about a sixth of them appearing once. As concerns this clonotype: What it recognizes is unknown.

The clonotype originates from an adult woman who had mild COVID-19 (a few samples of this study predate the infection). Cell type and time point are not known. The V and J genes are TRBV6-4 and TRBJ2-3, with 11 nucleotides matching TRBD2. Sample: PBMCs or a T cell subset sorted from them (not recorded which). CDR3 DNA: TGTGCCAGCAGTGACTCCCGGACTAGCGGGTTGGATACGCAGTATTTT. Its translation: CASSDSRTSGLDTQYF.